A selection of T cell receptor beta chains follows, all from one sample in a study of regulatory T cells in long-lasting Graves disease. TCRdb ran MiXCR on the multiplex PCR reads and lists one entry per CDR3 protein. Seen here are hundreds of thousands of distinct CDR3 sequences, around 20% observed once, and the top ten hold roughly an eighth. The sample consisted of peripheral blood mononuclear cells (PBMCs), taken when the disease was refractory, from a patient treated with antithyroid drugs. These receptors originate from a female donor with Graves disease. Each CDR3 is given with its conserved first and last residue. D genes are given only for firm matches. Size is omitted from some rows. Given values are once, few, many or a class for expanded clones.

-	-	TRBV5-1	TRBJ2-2	CASSLGAGVETGELFF	TGCGCCAGCAGCTTGGGGGCAGGGGTCGAGACCGGGGAGCTGTTTTTT
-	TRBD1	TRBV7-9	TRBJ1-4	CASSSSGGREKLFF	TGTGCCAGCAGTTCATCAGGGGGCCGTGAAAAACTGTTTTTT
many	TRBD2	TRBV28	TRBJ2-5	CASSPSGRAEETQYF	TGTGCCAGCAGTCCTAGCGGGAGGGCGGAGGAGACCCAGTACTTC
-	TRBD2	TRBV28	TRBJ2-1	CASSLSSGRVGNEQFF	TGTGCCAGCAGTTTATCAAGCGGGAGGGTTGGTAATGAGCAGTTCTTC
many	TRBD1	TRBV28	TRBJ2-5	CASSSDPGQELVYQETQYF	TGTGCCAGCAGTTCGGACCCGGGACAGGAGCTTGTGTACCAAGAGACCCAGTACTTC
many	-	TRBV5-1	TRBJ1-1	CASRTMDTEAFF	TGCGCCAGCAGGACAATGGACACTGAAGCTTTCTTT
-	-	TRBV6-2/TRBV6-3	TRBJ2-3	CASSFAWSGTDTQYF	TGTGCCAGCAGTTTCGCTTGGTCGGGGACAGATACGCAGTATTTT
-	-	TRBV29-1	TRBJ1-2	CRAGDPGYGYTF	TGCAGGGCGGGGGATCCAGGCTATGGCTACACCTTC
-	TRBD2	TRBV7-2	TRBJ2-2	CAIPGLAGLTGELFF	TGTGCCATCCCCGGACTAGCGGGACTCACCGGGGAGCTGTTTTTT
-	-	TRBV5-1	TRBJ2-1	CASSLAPSFGYNEQFF	TGCGCCAGCAGCTTGGCCCCTAGTTTTGGCTACAATGAGCAGTTCTTC
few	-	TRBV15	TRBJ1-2	CATLDGDENYGYTF	TGTGCCACCTTAGACGGAGACGAAAACTATGGCTACACCTTC
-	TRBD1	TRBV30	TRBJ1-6	CAGGARTGSNSPLHF	TGTGCGGGAGGAGCCCGGACAGGGTCTAATTCACCCCTCCACTTT
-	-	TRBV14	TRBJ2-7	CASSQGSGRTYEQYF	TGTGCCAGCAGCCAAGGCTCGGGACGGACCTACGAGCAGTACTTC
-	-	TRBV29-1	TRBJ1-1	CSVDPGNTEAFF	TGCAGCGTTGATCCTGGGAACACTGAAGCTTTCTTT
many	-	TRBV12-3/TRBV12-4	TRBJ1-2	CASRLHRADYGYTF	TGTGCCAGCAGACTACACCGGGCAGACTATGGCTACACCTTC
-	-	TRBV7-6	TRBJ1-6	CASSLGSYNSPLHF	TGTGCCAGCAGCTTAGGGTCCTATAATTCACCCCTCCACTTT
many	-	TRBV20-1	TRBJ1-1	CSARYQGEAFF	TGCAGTGCTAGATATCAGGGAGAAGCTTTCTTT
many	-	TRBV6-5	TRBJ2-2	CASSYRTGTNTGELFF	TGTGCCAGCAGTTATCGTACCGGGACGAACACCGGGGAGCTGTTTTTT
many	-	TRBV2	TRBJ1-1	CASSGQKNTEAFF	TGTGCCAGCAGCGGCCAGAAGAACACTGAAGCTTTCTTT
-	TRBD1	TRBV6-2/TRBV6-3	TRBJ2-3	CASSTGTGGSSTDTQYF	TGTGCCAGTAGTACCGGGACAGGGGGCTCTAGCACAGATACGCAGTATTTT
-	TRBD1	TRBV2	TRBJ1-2	CASKSGTGGNYGYTF	TGTGCCAGCAAATCCGGGACAGGAGGCAACTATGGCTACACCTTC
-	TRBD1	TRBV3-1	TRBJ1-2	CASSRRDRMNYGYTF	TGTGCCAGCAGCCGGCGGGACAGGATGAACTATGGCTACACCTTC
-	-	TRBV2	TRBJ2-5	CASSEAAREGTQYF	TGTGCCAGCAGTGAAGCTGCCAGGGAAGGGACCCAGTACTTC
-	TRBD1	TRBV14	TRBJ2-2	CASSRGTGPQRLFF	TGTGCCAGCAGCCGCGGGACAGGCCCTCAGAGGCTGTTTTTT
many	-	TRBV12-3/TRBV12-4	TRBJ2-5	CASSLGQLLQETQYF	TGTGCCAGCAGTTTAGGACAGCTATTACAAGAGACCCAGTACTTC
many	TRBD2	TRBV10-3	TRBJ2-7	CAISEFQTSGNYEQYF	TGTGCCATCAGTGAGTTCCAGACTAGCGGGAACTACGAGCAGTACTTC
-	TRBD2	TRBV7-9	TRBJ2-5	CASSLAMGLAGETQYF	TGTGCCAGCAGCTTAGCAATGGGACTAGCGGGAGAGACCCAGTACTTC
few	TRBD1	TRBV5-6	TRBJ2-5	CASSFGGTGLETQYF	TGTGCCAGCAGCTTTGGGGGGACAGGGTTGGAGACCCAGTACTTC
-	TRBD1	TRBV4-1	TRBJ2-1	CASSQGGGQGRDEQFF	TGCGCCAGCAGCCAAGGGGGCGGACAGGGAAGGGATGAGCAGTTCTTC
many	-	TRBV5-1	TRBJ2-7	CASSLEGPPHEQYF	TGCGCCAGCAGCTTGGAGGGGCCCCCCCACGAGCAGTACTTC
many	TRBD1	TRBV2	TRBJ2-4	CASSPRQGTTYIQYF	TGTGCCAGCAGTCCTCGACAGGGGACGACATACATTCAGTACTTC
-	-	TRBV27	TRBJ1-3	CASSYTLGGILDF	TGTGCCAGCAGCTACACCCTAGGGGGGATCTTGGATTTT
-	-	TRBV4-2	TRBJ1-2	CASSQESERLFYGYTF	TGTGCCAGCAGCCAAGAGTCGGAACGGCTCTTCTATGGCTACACCTTC
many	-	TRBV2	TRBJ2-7	CASSEATSAYGYEQYF	TGTGCCAGCAGTGAAGCTACTTCGGCCTACGGCTACGAGCAGTACTTC
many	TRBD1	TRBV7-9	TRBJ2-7	CASSPRQGLTEQYF	TGTGCCAGCAGCCCCCGACAGGGTCTTACGGAGCAGTACTTC
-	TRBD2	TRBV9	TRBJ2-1	CASSVGGRVDEQFF	TGTGCCAGCAGCGTCGGCGGGAGGGTCGATGAGCAGTTCTTC
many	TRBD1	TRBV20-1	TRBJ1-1	CSARDRVLLNTEAFF	TGCAGTGCCAGGGACAGGGTACTTCTAAACACTGAAGCTTTCTTT
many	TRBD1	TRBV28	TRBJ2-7	CASSFSTGTGRPYEQYF	TGTGCCAGCAGTTTTTCAACCGGGACAGGGCGTCCCTACGAGCAGTACTTC
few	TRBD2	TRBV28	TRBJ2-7	CASSLAGGSPYEQYF	TGTGCCAGCAGTTTGGCGGGGGGAAGCCCCTACGAGCAGTACTTC
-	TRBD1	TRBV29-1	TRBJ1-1	CSVEGDSEAFF	TGCAGCGTTGAAGGGGACAGTGAAGCTTTCTTT
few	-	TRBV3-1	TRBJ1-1	CASSPPGALSEAFF	TGTGCCAGCAGCCCCCCCGGGGCTCTTTCGGAAGCTTTCTTT
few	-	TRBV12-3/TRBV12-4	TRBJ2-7	CASNWGRSSYEQYF	TGTGCCAGCAATTGGGGCAGGAGCTCCTACGAGCAGTACTTC
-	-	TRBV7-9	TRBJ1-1	CASREAWNTEAFF	TGTGCCAGCAGAGAAGCTTGGAACACTGAAGCTTTCTTT
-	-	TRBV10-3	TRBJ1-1	CAIQRGSDTEAFF	TGTGCCATCCAGAGGGGGTCGGACACTGAAGCTTTCTTT
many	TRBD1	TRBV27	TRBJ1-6	CASSSSNRGPKVPLHF	TGTGCCAGCAGTTCCTCGAACAGGGGACCGAAGGTTCCCCTCCACTTT
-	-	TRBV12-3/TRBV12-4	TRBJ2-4	CASSLAEGLNIQYF	TGTGCCAGCAGTTTAGCGGAGGGCCTAAACATTCAGTACTTC
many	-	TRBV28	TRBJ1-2	CASSSVGGGYTF	TGTGCCAGCAGTTCGGTGGGGGGCGGCTACACCTTC
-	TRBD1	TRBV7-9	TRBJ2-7	CASSWTQGLYF	TGTGCCAGCAGCTGGACACAGGGGTTGTACTTC
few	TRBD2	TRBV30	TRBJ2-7	CAWSEDLAGGQYF	TGTGCCTGGAGTGAGGACCTAGCGGGGGGGCAGTACTTC
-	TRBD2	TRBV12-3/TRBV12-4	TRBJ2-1	CASSVGEAGVYEQFF	TGTGCCAGCAGCGTGGGGGAAGCGGGAGTATATGAGCAGTTCTTC
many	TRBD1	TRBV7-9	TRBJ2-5	CASSLYGTDQETQYF	TGTGCCAGCAGCTTATACGGGACAGACCAAGAGACCCAGTACTTC
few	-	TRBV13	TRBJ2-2	CASSLGNTFTGELFF	TGTGCCAGCAGCTTAGGCAATACTTTCACCGGGGAGCTGTTTTTT
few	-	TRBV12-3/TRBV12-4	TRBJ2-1	CASSLSLGEQFF	TGTGCCAGCAGTTTAAGTTTAGGTGAGCAGTTCTTC
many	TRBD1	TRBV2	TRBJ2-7	CASSKGQGSSYEQYF	TGTGCCAGCAGCAAAGGACAGGGGAGCTCCTACGAGCAGTACTTC
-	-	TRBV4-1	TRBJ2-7	CASSQAGAGYEQYF	TGCGCCAGCAGCCAAGCCGGGGCGGGATACGAGCAGTACTTC
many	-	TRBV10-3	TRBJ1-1	CAIRAGRDTAAFF	TGTGCCATCAGGGCCGGCAGGGATACAGCGGCTTTCTTT